The TCR beta chain under discussion was sequenced for a study of cytomegalovirus exposure and HLA in healthy donors. Findings and caveats of the study: For most TCR beta V segments, an earlier analysis put the productive rate at about 87% or about 30% of the time.

In the PCR, 60 Vbeta and 13 Jbeta primers were used. Libraries were prepared by immunoSEQ multiplex PCR; TCRdb keeps only in-frame clonotypes and omits some of them. The sample yields 90,000 to 140,000 clones, over 80% seen once. Points on this clone: Antigen specificity is unknown.

The germline V gene encodes CDR1 SGHRS and CDR2 YFSETQ. This CDR3 contains 15 residues. With 4 bases removed from V and 5 bases from J, the gap between germline ends came to 18 bases. Sequencing used PBMCs. The rearrangement uses TRBV5-1 and TRBJ1-2; maybe TRBD1 (6 bases). The receptor was derived from a man aged 25-45 years in good health and CMV-seropositive. In DNA, the CDR3 is TGCGCCAGCAGCGGAGATATCGGGACACCATATGGCTACACCTTC. Protein: CASSGDIGTPYGYTF.